The clone carrying this T cell receptor beta chain has more than one count but fewer than ten. Antigen unknown. Mismatch with germline at one junction end may stem from a read error. PCR involved 60 Vbeta and 13 Jbeta primers. Sequencing was performed with immunoSEQ multiplex PCR; in TCRdb, only in-frame clones are kept and a portion is missing. The data hold around 130,000 clones, with approximately 84% observed a single time. The data originate from a study of cytomegalovirus exposure and HLA in healthy donors. General study results and limits: When a later analysis compared HLA-associated TCR beta chains with equally common others, the HLA-associated chains turned out to be more clonally expanded and to have lower generation probabilities. Later analysis identified a missense DCLRE1C variant that was linked to TCR beta V- and J-gene trimming.

Germline V gene lookup returns CDR1 SGHRS and CDR2 YFSETQ. This CDR3 contains 14 residues. This TCR was sampled from a boy aged 2-15 years in good health and CMV-seronegative. The material sequenced was PBMCs. The chain has TRBV5-1 and TRBJ1-2, with 11 nucleotides matching TRBD1. The CDR3: CASSSGTGGYGYTF. DNA of the CDR3: TGTGCCAGCAGCTCGGGGACAGGGGGCTATGGCTACACCTTC.